This T cell receptor (beta chain) came from a study of blood T cell repertoires in COVID-19. The wider study: Acute and convalescent COVID-19 specimens originated in the United States, Italy and Spain. Sample material is recorded as cDNA or gDNA derived from T cells, B-cell-depleted T cells, or PBMCs.

Per germline, CDR1 MDHEN and CDR2 SYDVKM. Trimming at V came to 4 bases and at J to 5 bases, leaving 5 bases not matched to a gene. The CDR3 runs to 15 residues. Per the authors' pipeline: Scientists estimated how many nucleated cells there were by amplifying reference gene primers. Assay used: immunoSEQ multiplex PCR; TCRdb lists only in-frame clones, some missing. V, J and clone size were drawn from that table, and D and trimming were deduced from the DNA. The table has about 140,000 clones, 60% to 80% seen once. Sequencing input: peripheral blood. The chain recombines TRBV28 with TRBJ2-5, with 12 bases identical to TRBD1. The clonotype originates from a woman in her forties or fifties with active or convalescent COVID-19. The CDR3 reads CASSSPGQGAETQYF. The CDR3 DNA follows: TGTGCCAGCAGTTCTCCGGGACAGGGGGCCGAGACCCAGTACTTC.